This TCR beta chain was profiled in a study of STAT5B mutations in CD4+ large granular lymphocyte leukemia. Regarding the study as a whole: Top patient clones used TRBV06 genes more often: 8/27 versus 2/35 in controls.

How the authors handled the data: Lowest detectable productive clonotype frequency was 2.59 x 10-5. Profiled with immunoSEQ multiplex PCR; TCRdb holds only in-frame clones, not every one. From that table come the V and J calls and clone size; the DNA was used to work out D and trimming. The table includes fewer than 40,000 clones, roughly 89% detected once. Regarding this clone: Its antigen is undetermined.

This CDR3 region has 16 residues. The germline gives CDR1 MDHEN, CDR2 SYDVKM. Trimming shortened V by 1 base and J by 1 base, and 13 bases separated the two germline ends. Sequencing was performed on CD4+ T cells from blood buffy coats. The receptor comes from a human donor in good health. The genes are TRBV28 and TRBJ1-2, with D perhaps matching TRBD1 (6 bases). This chain's CDR3 is CASSLYGGRYNYGYTF. The CDR3 DNA follows: TGTGCCAGCAGTTTATATGGGGGCCGGTATAACTATGGCTACACCTTC.